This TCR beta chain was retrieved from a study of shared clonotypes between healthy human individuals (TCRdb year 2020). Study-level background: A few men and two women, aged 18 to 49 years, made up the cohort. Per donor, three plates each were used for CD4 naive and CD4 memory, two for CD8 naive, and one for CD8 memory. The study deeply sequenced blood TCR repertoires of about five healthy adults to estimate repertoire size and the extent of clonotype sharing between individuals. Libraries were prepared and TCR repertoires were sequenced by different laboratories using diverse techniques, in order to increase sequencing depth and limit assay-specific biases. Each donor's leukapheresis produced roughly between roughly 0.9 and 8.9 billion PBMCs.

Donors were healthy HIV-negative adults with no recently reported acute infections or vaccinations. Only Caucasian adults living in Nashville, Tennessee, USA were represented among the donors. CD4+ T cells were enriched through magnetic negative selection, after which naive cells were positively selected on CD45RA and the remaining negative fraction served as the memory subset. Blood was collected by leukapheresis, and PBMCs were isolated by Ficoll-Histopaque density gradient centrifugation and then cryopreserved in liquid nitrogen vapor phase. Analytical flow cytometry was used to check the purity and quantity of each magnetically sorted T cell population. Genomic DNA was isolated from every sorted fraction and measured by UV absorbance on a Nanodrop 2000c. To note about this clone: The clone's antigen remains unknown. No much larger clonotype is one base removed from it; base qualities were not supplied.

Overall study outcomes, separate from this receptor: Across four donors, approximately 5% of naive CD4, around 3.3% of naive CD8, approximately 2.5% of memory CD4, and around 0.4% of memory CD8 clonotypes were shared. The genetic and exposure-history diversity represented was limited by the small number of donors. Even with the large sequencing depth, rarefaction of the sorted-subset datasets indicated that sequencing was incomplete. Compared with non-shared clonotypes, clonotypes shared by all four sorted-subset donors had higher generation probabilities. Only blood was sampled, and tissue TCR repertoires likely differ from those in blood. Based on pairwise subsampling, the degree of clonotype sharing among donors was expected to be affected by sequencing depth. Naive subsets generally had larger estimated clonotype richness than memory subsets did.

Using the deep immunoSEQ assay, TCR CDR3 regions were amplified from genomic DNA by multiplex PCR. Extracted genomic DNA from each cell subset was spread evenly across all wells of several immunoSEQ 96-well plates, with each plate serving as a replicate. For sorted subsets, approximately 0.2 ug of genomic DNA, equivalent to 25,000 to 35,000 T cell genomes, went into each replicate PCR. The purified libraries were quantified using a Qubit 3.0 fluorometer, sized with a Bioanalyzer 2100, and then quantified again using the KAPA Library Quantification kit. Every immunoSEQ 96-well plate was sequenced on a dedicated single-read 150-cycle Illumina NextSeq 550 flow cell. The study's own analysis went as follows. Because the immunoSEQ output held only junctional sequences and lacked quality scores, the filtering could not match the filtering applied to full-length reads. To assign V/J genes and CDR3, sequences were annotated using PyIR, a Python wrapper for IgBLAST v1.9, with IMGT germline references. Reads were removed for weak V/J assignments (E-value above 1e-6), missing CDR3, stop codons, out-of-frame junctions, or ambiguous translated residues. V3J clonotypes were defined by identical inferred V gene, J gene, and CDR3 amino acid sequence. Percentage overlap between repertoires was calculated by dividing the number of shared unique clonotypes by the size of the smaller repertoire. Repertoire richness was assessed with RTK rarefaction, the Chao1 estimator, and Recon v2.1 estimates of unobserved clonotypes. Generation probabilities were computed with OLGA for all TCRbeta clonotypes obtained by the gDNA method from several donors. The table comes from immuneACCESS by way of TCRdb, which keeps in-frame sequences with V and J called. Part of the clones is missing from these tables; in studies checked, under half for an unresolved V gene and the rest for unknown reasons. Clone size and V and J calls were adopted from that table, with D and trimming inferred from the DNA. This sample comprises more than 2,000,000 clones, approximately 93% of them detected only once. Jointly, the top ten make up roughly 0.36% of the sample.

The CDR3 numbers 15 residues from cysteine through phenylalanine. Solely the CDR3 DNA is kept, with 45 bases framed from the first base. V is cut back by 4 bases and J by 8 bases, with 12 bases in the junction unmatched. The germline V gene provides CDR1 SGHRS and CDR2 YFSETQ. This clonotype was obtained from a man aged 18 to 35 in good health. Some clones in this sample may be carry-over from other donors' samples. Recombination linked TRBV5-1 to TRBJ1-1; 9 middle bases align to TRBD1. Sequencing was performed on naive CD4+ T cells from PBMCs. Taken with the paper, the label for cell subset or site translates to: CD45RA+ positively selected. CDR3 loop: CASSINRDREAEAFF. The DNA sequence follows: TGCGCCAGCAGCATAAACCGGGACAGGGAAGCCGAAGCTTTCTTT.